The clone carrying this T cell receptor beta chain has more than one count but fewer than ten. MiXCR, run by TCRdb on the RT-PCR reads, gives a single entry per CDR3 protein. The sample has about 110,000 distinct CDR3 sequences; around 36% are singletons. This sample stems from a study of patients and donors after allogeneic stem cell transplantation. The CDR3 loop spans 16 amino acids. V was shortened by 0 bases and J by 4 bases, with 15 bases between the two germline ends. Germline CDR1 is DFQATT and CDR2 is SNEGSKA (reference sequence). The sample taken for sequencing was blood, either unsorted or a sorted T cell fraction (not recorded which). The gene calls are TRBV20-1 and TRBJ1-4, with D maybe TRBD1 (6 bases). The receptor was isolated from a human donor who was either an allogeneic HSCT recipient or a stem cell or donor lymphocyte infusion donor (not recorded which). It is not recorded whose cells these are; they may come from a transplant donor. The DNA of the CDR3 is TGCAGTGCTAGAGATCCGAGGACAGTCCTTAATGAAAAACTGTTTTTT. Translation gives CSARDPRTVLNEKLFF.